These T cell receptor beta chains were read from a single sample in a study of control samples from healthy donors and cancer patients. TCRdb's table, derived via immunoSEQ multiplex PCR, lists solely in-frame clones and lacks some. The sample holds 150,000 to 200,000 clones, 75% to 95% seen once. Sequencing input: blood. The receptors originated from a woman between 40 and 50 years old in good health. CDR3s include the opening cysteine and the closing phenylalanine or tryptophan. The order of the fields is D gene, V gene, J gene, clone size, CDR3 protein, CDR3 DNA. A D gene is named only where the DNA matches it firmly. Clone size is shown for a subset of rows, as once, few, many or a class of expanded clone.

.	TRBV13	TRBJ1-2	few	CASSLVGGYTF	TGTGCCAGCAGCTTAGTTGGGGGCTACACCTTC
.	TRBV6-5	TRBJ1-3	.	CASSSSGGGNTIYF	TGTGCCAGCAGTAGTTCGGGGGGCGGAAACACCATATATTTT
.	TRBV11-2	TRBJ1-6	.	CASSLGTNSPLHF	TGTGCCAGCAGCTTGGGAACGAATTCACCCCTCCACTTT
.	TRBV13	TRBJ2-1	.	CASSLAGAKYNEQFF	TGTGCCAGCAGCTTAGCGGGGGCCAAATACAATGAGCAGTTCTTC
.	TRBV4-1	TRBJ2-7	.	CASSQVISTGGAYEQYF	TGCGCCAGCAGCCAAGTAATTTCCACGGGCGGGGCCTACGAGCAGTACTTC
.	TRBV10-2	TRBJ2-2	.	CASSRLVGELFF	TGCGCCAGCAGTCGGCTGGTCGGGGAGCTGTTTTTT
.	TRBV9	TRBJ2-6	.	CASSPTGAGGANVLTF	TGTGCCAGCAGCCCCACGGGGGCGGGTGGGGCCAACGTCCTGACTTTC
.	TRBV18	TRBJ2-5	.	CASSPLGEGAQETQYF	TGTGCCAGCTCACCCCTCGGGGAGGGGGCCCAAGAGACCCAGTACTTC
.	TRBV10-1	TRBJ1-5	.	CASRGHTGRSNQPQHF	TGCGCCAGCAGGGGCCATACAGGGAGAAGCAATCAGCCCCAGCATTTT
.	TRBV10-1	TRBJ1-6	.	CASRAQESDSPLHF	TGCGCCAGCAGGGCACAGGAATCGGATTCACCCCTCCACTTT